Detailed here is one TCR beta chain. Per the authors' pipeline: Using reference gene primer amplification, nucleated cell counts were estimated. TCRdb's table, derived via immunoSEQ multiplex PCR, lists solely in-frame clones and lacks some. From that table come the V and J calls and clone size; the DNA was used to work out D and trimming. The top ten hold 9.8% of the sample, which has fewer than 200,000 clones, around 85% seen once. This record comes from a study of blood T cell repertoires in COVID-19. As for the study in general: T cells, B-cell-depleted T cells, or PBMCs provided the cDNA or gDNA that served as material.

The source of this sequence is a woman aged 80 or older with acute or convalescent COVID-19. Sequencing input: peripheral blood.

CDR3 nucleotides: TGTGCCAGCAGCGTAACCGGGACAGGGAGGCATGAGCAGTTCTTC. Translated: CASSVTGTGRHEQFF. The V and J genes are TRBV5-5 and TRBJ2-1, with 9 bases matching TRBD1. This CDR3 is 15 amino acids long. Trimming removed 4 bases from V and 8 bases from J; junction bases left unmatched: 10. CDR1 is SGHKS, CDR2 YYEKEE, per germline (reference sequence).